The source of this TCR beta chain is a study of shared clonotypes between healthy human individuals. General study points: Owing to a small donor count, the genetic and exposure-history diversity represented was limited. Of the naive CD4 clonotypes, roughly 5% were shared across a handful of donors. In contrast to clonotypes shared by all four donors, non-shared clonotypes had lower generation probabilities.

The CDR3 consists of 17 residues. The germline CDR1 and CDR2 sequences are LNHDA and SQIVND (reference sequence). V shed 5 bases, J shed 4 bases, and the junction held 14 bases outside the gene matches. The data were produced by immunoSEQ multiplex PCR, yet TCRdb's version contains in-frame clones alone and is incomplete. The table records about 2.5 million clones, around 93% of them present only once. Notes on this clone: The antigen is not known.

Sequenced sample: naive CD4+ T cells from PBMCs. The subset denotes: CD45RA+ positively selected. The genes are TRBV19 and TRBJ1-5; TRBD1 matches 7 bases. This clonotype was sampled from a man younger than 35 in good health. Some clones in this sample may be carry-over from other donors' samples. The CDR3 DNA follows: TGTGCCAGTAGTTGGCTCACCGGGACAGCTTCAAATCAGCCCCAGCATTTT. This sequence encodes CASSWLTGTASNQPQHF.